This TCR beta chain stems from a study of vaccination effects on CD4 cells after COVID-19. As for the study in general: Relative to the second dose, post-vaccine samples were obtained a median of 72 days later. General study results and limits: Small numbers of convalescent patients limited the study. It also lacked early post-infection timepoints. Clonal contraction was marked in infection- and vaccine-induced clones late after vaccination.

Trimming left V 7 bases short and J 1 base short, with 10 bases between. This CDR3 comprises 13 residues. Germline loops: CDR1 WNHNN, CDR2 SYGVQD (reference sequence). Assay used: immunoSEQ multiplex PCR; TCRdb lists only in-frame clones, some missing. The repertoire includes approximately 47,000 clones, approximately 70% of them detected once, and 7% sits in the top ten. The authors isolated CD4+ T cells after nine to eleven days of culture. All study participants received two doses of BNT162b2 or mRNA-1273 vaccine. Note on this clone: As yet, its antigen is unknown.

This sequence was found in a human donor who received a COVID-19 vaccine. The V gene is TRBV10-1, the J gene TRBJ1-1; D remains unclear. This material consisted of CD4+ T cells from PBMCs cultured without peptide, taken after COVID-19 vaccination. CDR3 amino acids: CASNQDTNTEAFF. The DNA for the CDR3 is TGCGCCAGCAATCAAGACACGAACACTGAAGCTTTCTTT.